This T cell receptor (beta chain) originates from a study of blood T cell repertoires in COVID-19. Study in general: PBMCs, B-cell-depleted T cells, or T cells were the source of the cDNA or gDNA that made up the material.

In the source study's methods: Cell counts per sample came from amplifying reference gene primers. Generated by immunoSEQ multiplex PCR, the TCRdb table keeps only in-frame clones and is missing some. D and trimming come from the DNA, and the V and J calls and clone size come from that table. The sample gives about 200,000 clones, less than 85% of which show up once; 4.5% to 7% is in the top ten. The CDR3 sequence is 17 residues long. The sample comprised peripheral blood. This chain connects TRBV21-1 to TRBJ2-6; TRBD1 reflects the table's D call only, with no check against the DNA. TRBV21-1 is termed a pseudogene. The receptor's source is a woman in her 70s with acute or convalescent COVID-19. CDR3 bases: TGTGCCAGCAGCGGAGCCAGGGTTCACTCCGGGGCCAACGTCCTGACTTTC. Its protein product is CASSGARVHSGANVLTF.